One and the same sample provided the 15 T cell receptor beta chains below, sequenced in a study of OX40 agonist ivuxolimab in advanced cancers. The library was generated by the immunoSEQ multiplex PCR assay. TCRdb mirrors the immuneACCESS table, restricted to in-frame sequences. Some clones are absent from its copies; in checked studies, under half trace to an unresolved V gene, and the reason for the others is unknown. The sample records fewer than 85,000 clones, around nine tenths of which are singletons. The top ten hold approximately 0.79% of the sample. The specimen was CD4+ or CD8+ T cells sorted from blood, collected in a trial of the OX40 agonist ivuxolimab. These receptors originate from an adult with an advanced solid tumor such as melanoma, head and neck, liver or kidney cancer.

The chain carries TRBV11-1 and TRBJ2-2, with D unresolved. Trimming shortened V by 0 bases and J by 5 bases, and 7 bases separated the two germline ends. CDR1 is SGHAT, CDR2 FQDESV, per germline (reference sequence). The CDR3 is 14 amino acids. In DNA form, the CDR3 reads TGTGCCAGCAGCTTAGCGCGCGGAACCGGGGAGCTGTTTTTT. It is translated as CASSLARGTGELFF.

The V and J genes are TRBV5-4 and TRBJ2-7, with D possibly being TRBD2 (5 bases). The CDR3 runs to 13 residues. Germline V CDR1 and CDR2: SGHNT, YYREEE (reference sequence). V lost 4 bases to trimming and J lost 1 base, with 9 bases between them. CDR3 amino acids: CASSDGVSYEQYF. CDR3 bases: TGTGCCAGCAGCGACGGGGTTTCCTACGAGCAGTACTTC.

The rearrangement links TRBV5-6 to TRBJ2-2, with TRBD2 matching over 8 bases. The CDR3 sequence is 16 residues long. The germline V gene encodes CDR1 SGHDT and CDR2 YYEEEE. The trim removed 4 bases at V and 5 bases at J, leaving 10 bases unmatched. The CDR3: CASSKFRGLATGELFF. CDR3 coding DNA: TGTGCCAGCAGCAAATTTAGAGGACTAGCAACCGGGGAGCTGTTTTTT. Variable domain in full (rest from reference TRBV5-6 and TRBJ2-2): DAGVTQSPTHLIKTRGQQVTLRCSPKSGHDTVSWYQQALGQGPQFIFQYYEEEERQRGNFPDRFSGHQFPNYSSELNVNALLLGDSALYLCASSKFRGLATGELFFGEGSRLTVL.

V and J are TRBV2 and TRBJ2-6; no clear D gene. CDR3 length: 16 amino acids. The germline CDR1 and CDR2 sequences are SNHLY and FYNNEI. V lost 2 bases and J 0 bases, leaving 8 bases between the germline ends. Here the CDR3 reads CASSEQVHSGANVLTF. Here the CDR3 DNA reads TGTGCCAGCAGTGAACAGGTACACTCTGGGGCCAACGTCCTGACTTTC.

The CDR3 loop reads CASSLREAMHTEAFF. As DNA, the CDR3 is TGTGCCAGCAGCTTAAGGGAAGCAATGCACACTGAAGCTTTCTTT. The chain recombines TRBV11-2 with TRBJ1-1; D call uncertain. The CDR3 runs 15 residues. V lost 2 bases and J 3 bases, leaving 13 bases between the germline ends. Per the germline V gene, CDR1 is SGHAT and CDR2 is FQNNGV.

The chain employs TRBV27 and TRBJ2-2; D possibly corresponds to TRBD2 (6 bases). CDR1 and CDR2 (germline): MNHEY, SMNVEV (reference sequence). The germline V and J ends were trimmed by 6 bases and 7 bases, with 18 bases remaining between them. The CDR3 loop spans 15 amino acids. The CDR3 is CASRLRGALGGELFF. The CDR3 nucleotides read TGTGCCAGCAGATTACGCGGGGCGCTCGGCGGGGAGCTGTTTTTT.

The V and J genes are TRBV6-5 and TRBJ2-4; D might be TRBD1 (6 bases). CDR1 and CDR2 from the germline V gene are MNHEY and SVGAGI. The CDR3 loop spans 15 amino acids. Trimming removed 6 bases at V and 0 bases at J, with 12 bases between. The DNA of the CDR3 is TGTGCCAGCAGCCCCCGGGACATAGCCAAAAACATTCAGTACTTC. Translation: CASSPRDIAKNIQYF.

This chain joins TRBV7-8 and TRBJ1-1, with unresolved D. Germline V gene data show CDR1 as SGHVS and CDR2 as FQNEAQ. V shed 1 base and J shed 7 bases, with 13 bases lying between them. CDR3 size: 14 residues. The CDR3 spells CASSLVRGIGEAFF. In DNA, the CDR3 is TGTGCCAGCAGCTTAGTACGAGGGATCGGTGAAGCTTTCTTT.

This chain links TRBV28 with TRBJ1-5, with 10 bases matching TRBD1. V lost 5 bases, J lost 4 bases, and 5 bases stayed unmatched. There are 15 residues in the CDR3. Per germline, CDR1 MDHEN and CDR2 SYDVKM. CDR3 nucleotide sequence: TGTGCCAGCAGTATATCGGACAGGGGGAATCAGCCCCAGCATTTT. This sequence encodes CASSISDRGNQPQHF.

As DNA, the CDR3 is TGTGCCAGCAGCTTAGAGGGCGGTAGCACAGATACGCAGTATTTT. Protein product: CASSLEGGSTDTQYF. The chain has TRBV11-3 and TRBJ2-3; D is unresolved. The CDR3 loop spans 15 amino acids. Germline V gene sequence: CDR1 SGHNT, CDR2 YENEEA. V was cut by 0 bases and J by 0 bases, with 7 bases left in between.

The rearrangement joins TRBV28 to TRBJ2-2, with D possibly matching TRBD1 (6 bases). The germline CDR1 and CDR2 sequences are MDHEN and SYDVKM. V was trimmed by 5 bases and J by 0 bases, leaving 10 bases between them. CDR3 size: 15 residues. DNA for the CDR3: TGTGCCAGCAGTCCGACAGGCGCGAACACCGGGGAGCTGTTTTTT. The encoded protein is CASSPTGANTGELFF.

This chain links TRBV19 with TRBJ2-1; 7 positions match TRBD1. V was clipped by 4 bases and J by 3 bases; unmatched bases: 12. Germline V gene data show CDR1 as LNHDA and CDR2 as SQIVND (reference sequence). The CDR3 spans 17 residues. CDR3 nucleotide sequence: TGTGCCAGTAGTAGACAGGGATTGGGGTTACGCTACAATGAGCAGTTCTTC. Its translation: CASSRQGLGLRYNEQFF.

The chain carries TRBV5-1 and TRBJ1-3; D gene uncertain. Germline loops: CDR1 SGHRS, CDR2 YFSETQ. Trimming took 3 bases from V and 0 from J, leaving 10 bases between them. The CDR3 runs 15 residues. This CDR3 reads CASSSGTYSGNTIYF. The CDR3 DNA is TGCGCCAGCAGCTCGGGCACGTACTCTGGAAACACCATATATTTT.

The rearrangement joins TRBV18 to TRBJ2-1; the match to TRBD2 covers 7 bases. This CDR3 comprises 15 residues. Looked up from germline, CDR1 is KGHSH and CDR2 is LQKENI. The J segment lost 1 base and the V segment lost 5 bases, leaving 5 bases of the junction unmatched. CDR3 sequence: CASSGGVESYNEQFF. DNA for the CDR3: TGTGCCAGCTCAGGGGGGGTCGAGTCCTACAATGAGCAGTTCTTC.

V is TRBV27 and J is TRBJ1-5; TRBD1 matches 8 bases. Germline CDR1 reads MNHEY; CDR2 reads SMNVEV (reference sequence). The CDR3 is made up of 16 amino acids. J gave up 9 bases and V 2 bases, and 12 bases lay outside the gene matches. Here the CDR3 DNA reads TGTGCCAGCAGTTTAACTTTGGGCAGGGGGCAGGTGCCCCAGCATTTT. It specifies CASSLTLGRGQVPQHF.